Below are 2 T cell receptor beta chains sequenced from a single sample in a study of T cells in localized non-small cell lung cancer. Produced via immunoSEQ multiplex PCR; TCRdb's table is partial and in-frame only. The sample lists tens of thousands of clones, about 90% occurring once. The sample was peripheral blood, taken before any cancer treatment. The source of these receptors is a woman aged 35-75 years with stage I lung adenocarcinoma.

Here the CDR3 reads CASSVGHSLGYEQYF. In nucleotides, the CDR3 is TGTGCCAGCAGTGTTGGACACTCCCTGGGCTACGAGCAGTACTTC. V gene TRBV6-1 combines with J gene TRBJ2-7, with a weak D call TRBD1 (5 bases). Germline loops: CDR1 MNHNS, CDR2 SASEGT. V lost 4 bases, J lost 3 bases, and 16 bases lay in between. There are 15 residues in the CDR3.

The chain has TRBV7-2 and TRBJ1-5; no definite D call. The CDR3 is 16 residues long. The V end was cut by 3 bases, the J end by 3 bases, with 15 bases between. Germline CDR1 is SGHTA and CDR2 is FQGNSA. The CDR3 loop is CASSLKRRQSNQPQHF. The CDR3, as DNA: TGTGCCAGCAGCTTGAAACGCAGGCAGTCCAATCAGCCCCAGCATTTT. Drawing the rest from reference TRBV7-2 and TRBJ1-5, the complete variable domain is GAGVSQSPSNKVTEKGKDVELRCDPISGHTALYWYRQSLGQGLEFLIYFQGNSAPDKSGLPSDRFSAERTGGSVSTLTIQRTQQEDSAVYLCASSLKRRQSNQPQHFGDGTRLSIL.